What follows are 19 T cell receptor beta chains derived from one specimen sequenced in a study of blood T cell repertoires in COVID-19 (dated by TCRdb to the early 2020s). To prepare the library, the immunoSEQ multiplex PCR assay was applied. TCRdb holds this immuneACCESS table with in-frame rearrangements only. Some clones are missing; in checked studies, unresolved V genes explain under half, and the rest has no known cause. This sample comprises 95,000 to 150,000 clones, approximately 90% of them detected only once. The ten largest clones capture about 1.5% of the sample. The sample was peripheral blood. Source of these receptors: a human donor in a cohort sampled during active COVID-19.

This sequence joins TRBV7-2 and TRBJ1-1; no firm D call. Between the trimmed V and J ends, which lost 7 bases and 1 base, there was a span of 16 bases. The CDR3 extends over 15 amino acids. Germline V CDR1 and CDR2: SGHTA, FQGNSA. The CDR3, as DNA: TGTGCCAGCACTTTAAGGCCAGGTGGGAACACTGAAGCTTTCTTT. It translates to CASTLRPGGNTEAFF.

The rearrangement links TRBV7-2 to TRBJ1-2; D unresolved. Germline V lookup: CDR1 SGHTA, CDR2 FQGNSA. The CDR3 covers 15 residues. V lost 5 bases to trimming and J lost 6 bases, with 19 bases between them. CDR3 sequence reads: CASSTRRLGYNGYTF. The CDR3 coding sequence is TGTGCCAGCAGCACTAGGCGGTTGGGGTATAATGGCTACACCTTC.

This sequence joins TRBV5-4 and TRBJ2-3; 9 bases align to TRBD1. V gave up 1 base and J gave up 2 bases; unmatched junction bases: 11. This CDR3 region has 18 residues. Germline values: CDR1 SGHNT, CDR2 YYREEE (reference sequence). The CDR3 loop is CASSLPGGDRESTDTQYF. The CDR3 DNA follows: TGTGCCAGCAGCTTGCCGGGCGGGGACAGGGAGTCCACAGATACGCAGTATTTT.

This chain joins TRBV2 and TRBJ1-5; D is uncertain. This CDR3 has 12 amino acids. Germline V gene lookup returns CDR1 SNHLY and CDR2 FYNNEI. The V and J ends lost 6 bases and 7 bases respectively, with 10 bases between them. CDR3 loop: CASRSLRQPQHF. As DNA, the CDR3 is TGTGCCAGCAGGAGCCTCCGGCAGCCCCAGCATTTT.

The J gene is TRBJ2-1, the V gene TRBV5-1; 8 nucleotides agree with TRBD2. The CDR3 covers 19 residues. Germline V lookup: CDR1 SGHRS, CDR2 YFSETQ. Unmatched junction bases numbered 15, after V lost 4 bases and J lost 0 bases. CDR3 in DNA: TGCGCCAGCAGCCCTCTTGGAGCGGGGGCCCCCGGCTCCTACAATGAGCAGTTCTTC. Encoded protein: CASSPLGAGAPGSYNEQFF. The variable domain in full, completed from reference TRBV5-1 and TRBJ2-1, reads KAGVTQTPRYLIKTRGQQVTLSCSPISGHRSVSWYQQTPGQGLQFLFEYFSETQRNKGNFPGRFSGRQFSNSRSEMNVSTLELGDSALYLCASSPLGAGAPGSYNEQFFGPGTRLTVL.

CDR3 sequence (DNA): TGTGCCAGCAGGGAAACGAGGCCCGGGTTGGGCACCGGGGAGCTGTTTTTT. Translated, it gives CASRETRPGLGTGELFF. This rearrangement joins TRBV6-1 to TRBJ2-2; D is uncertain. Trimming cost V 6 bases and J 4 bases, with 21 bases left between them. The length of the CDR3 is 17 residues. Germline assignment: CDR1 MNHNS and CDR2 SASEGT.

V usage is TRBV15 and J usage is TRBJ1-2, with D possibly TRBD1 on 5 matching bases. Germline CDR1 and CDR2: LNHNV and YYDKDF (reference sequence). This CDR3 has 13 residues. With 7 bases removed from V and 7 bases from J, the gap between germline ends came to 16 bases. The CDR3, as DNA: TGTGCCACCACACAGGCGCCGGAGACTGGCTACACCTTC. This encodes CATTQAPETGYTF.

This chain joins TRBV5-1 and TRBJ1-5; tentatively, D is TRBD1 (5 bases). CDR1 and CDR2 from the germline V gene are SGHRS and YFSETQ. With 0 bases removed from V and 7 bases from J, the gap between germline ends came to 11 bases. The CDR3 has 14 residues. The CDR3 bases are TGCGCCAGCAGCTTGGGTGCGGGGGACCAGCCCCAGCATTTT. Protein product: CASSLGAGDQPQHF. Combining the CDR3 with reference TRBV5-1 and TRBJ1-5 gives the whole variable domain KAGVTQTPRYLIKTRGQQVTLSCSPISGHRSVSWYQQTPGQGLQFLFEYFSETQRNKGNFPGRFSGRQFSNSRSEMNVSTLELGDSALYLCASSLGAGDQPQHFGDGTRLSIL.

Worth noting for this clone: The sample holds other DNA sequences that translate to the same CDR3. V gene TRBV19 combines with J gene TRBJ1-5; 7 nucleotides match TRBD1. The junction had 7 bases not matched to a gene; V was cut back by 7 bases and J by 7 bases. Germline-derived CDR1 and CDR2 are LNHDA and SQIVND (reference sequence). The CDR3 extends over 13 amino acids. For the CDR3, the DNA is TGTGCCAGTAAGAACAGGGGCCACCAGCCCCAGCATTTT. Its protein is CASKNRGHQPQHF.

DNA for the CDR3: TGTGCCAGTAGAACCGGGACAGCCACAGATACGCAGTATTTT. Its translation is CASRTGTATDTQYF. The V gene is TRBV19, the J gene TRBJ2-3; 7 bases agree with TRBD1. The trim removed 6 bases at V and 2 bases at J, leaving 5 bases unmatched. Per the germline V gene, CDR1 is LNHDA and CDR2 is SQIVND (reference sequence). CDR3 size: 14 residues.

This sequence joins TRBV13 and TRBJ1-2; 10 nucleotides match TRBD1. The ends lost 3 bases at V and 3 bases at J; junction bases unmatched: 4. The length of the CDR3 is 15 residues. Per germline, CDR1 PRHDT and CDR2 FYEKMQ (reference sequence). CDR3 in DNA: TGTGCCAGCAGCTTCCGGGGACAGGGGCACTATGGCTACACCTTC. Translation gives CASSFRGQGHYGYTF.

CDR3 sequence (DNA): TGTGCCAGCAGCCAATACGGGGTAGAGAACTACGAGCAGTACTTC. It codes for CASSQYGVENYEQYF. The chain is built from TRBV7-9 and TRBJ2-7; TRBD2 might be the D (5 bases). This CDR3 region has 15 residues. V was cut by 5 bases and J by 3 bases, with 17 bases left in between. Germline V lookup: CDR1 SEHNR, CDR2 FQNEAQ (reference sequence).

This chain connects TRBV2 to TRBJ2-7, with 11 bases aligning to TRBD2. Germline CDR1 and CDR2: SNHLY and FYNNEI. V was pared by 6 bases and J by 7 bases, with 14 bases of the junction left unmatched. There are 16 residues in the CDR3. CDR3: CASRQGTLAGGGEQYF. The CDR3 bases are TGTGCCAGCAGGCAGGGGACTCTAGCGGGAGGCGGGGAGCAGTACTTC.

The chain carries TRBV5-4 and TRBJ2-1; 10 bases map to TRBD2. CDR3 length equals 17 residues. J was trimmed by 8 bases and V by 4 bases; bases with no gene match: 15. Germline CDR1 reads SGHNT; CDR2 reads YYREEE (reference sequence). The CDR3 nucleotides read TGTGCCAGCAGCCCTAGAAGCGGGAGGGCCCTAGCCGATGAGCAGTTCTTC. This translates into CASSPRSGRALADEQFF.

The chain is built from TRBV10-2 and TRBJ2-4; 11 bases match TRBD2. The J call is in doubt because the DNA end fits TRBJ2-5 better. Germline V gives CDR1 WSHSY, CDR2 SAAADI. The CDR3 is 13 residues long. CDR3 in DNA: TGCGCCAGCAGATTCGGGACTAGCGGGACCCAGTACTTC. This encodes CASRFGTSGTQYF.

This rearrangement joins TRBV29-1 to TRBJ2-1; D is possibly TRBD1 (6 bases). The V gene lost 3 bases and the J gene lost 9 bases, with 18 bases spanning the gap. Germline V gives CDR1 SQVTM, CDR2 ANQGSEA. CDR3 length equals 14 residues. The CDR3 DNA follows: TGCAGCGTTGAGAAGGGGGTTACAGGTATTGAGCAGTTCTTC. Translation gives CSVEKGVTGIEQFF.

This clone was counted once. The chain uses TRBV27 and TRBJ2-5; 7 bases map to TRBD1. CDR1 is MNHEY and CDR2 is SMNVEV in the germline V gene (reference sequence). V shed 4 bases and J 3 bases; nucleotides not matched to a gene: 5. The CDR3 extends over 14 amino acids. The DNA for the CDR3 is TGTGCCAGCAGTTGGACAGGAGGAAAAGAGACCCAGTACTTC. Translated: CASSWTGGKETQYF.

V and J are TRBV7-9 and TRBJ2-7, with 10 positions matching TRBD2. Germline CDR1 is SEHNR and CDR2 is FQNEAQ (reference sequence). The CDR3 contains 13 residues. V shed 3 bases, J shed 5 bases, and the junction held 1 base outside the gene matches. Here the CDR3 DNA reads TGTGCCAGCAGCTTTAGCGGGGGGAACGAGCAGTACTTC. It specifies CASSFSGGNEQYF.

The V gene is TRBV18, the J gene TRBJ2-5; TRBD1 matches 7 bases. CDR1 and CDR2 from the germline V gene are KGHSH and LQKENI. The junction had 12 bases not matched to a gene; V was cut back by 0 bases and J by 5 bases. The CDR3 runs 17 residues. The CDR3 nucleotides are TGTGCCAGCTCACCACCGGTTGTCAGGGGGATTTGGGAGACCCAGTACTTC. It specifies CASSPPVVRGIWETQYF.